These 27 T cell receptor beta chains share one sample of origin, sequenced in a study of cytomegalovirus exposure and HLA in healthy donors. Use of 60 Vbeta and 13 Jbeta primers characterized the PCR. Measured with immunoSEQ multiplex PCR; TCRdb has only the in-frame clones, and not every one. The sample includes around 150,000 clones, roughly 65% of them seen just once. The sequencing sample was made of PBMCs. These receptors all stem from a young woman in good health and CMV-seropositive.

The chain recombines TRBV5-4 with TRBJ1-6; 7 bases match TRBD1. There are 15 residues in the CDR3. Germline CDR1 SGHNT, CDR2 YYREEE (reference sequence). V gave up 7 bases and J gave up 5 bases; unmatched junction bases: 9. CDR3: CASGPHTGDNSPLHF. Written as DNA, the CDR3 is TGTGCCAGCGGCCCTCATACAGGGGATAATTCACCCCTCCACTTT.

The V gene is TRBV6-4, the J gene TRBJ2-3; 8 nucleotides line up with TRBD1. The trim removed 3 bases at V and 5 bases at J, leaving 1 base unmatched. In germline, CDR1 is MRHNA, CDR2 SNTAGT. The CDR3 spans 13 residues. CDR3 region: CASSEQGGDTQYF. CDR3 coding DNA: TGTGCCAGCAGTGAACAGGGGGGAGATACGCAGTATTTT.

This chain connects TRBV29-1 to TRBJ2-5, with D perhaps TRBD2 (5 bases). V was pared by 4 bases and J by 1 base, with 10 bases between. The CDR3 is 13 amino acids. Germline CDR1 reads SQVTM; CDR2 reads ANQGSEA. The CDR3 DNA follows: TGCAGCGTTGCCGCGGGCGTCCAAGAGACCCAGTACTTC. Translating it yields CSVAAGVQETQYF.

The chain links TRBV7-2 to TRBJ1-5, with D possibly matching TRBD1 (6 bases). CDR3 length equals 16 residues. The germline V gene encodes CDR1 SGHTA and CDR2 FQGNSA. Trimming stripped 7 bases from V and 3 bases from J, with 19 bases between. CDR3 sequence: CASTLGAGTNNQPQHF. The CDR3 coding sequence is TGTGCCAGCACATTGGGGGCTGGGACGAACAATCAGCCCCAGCATTTT. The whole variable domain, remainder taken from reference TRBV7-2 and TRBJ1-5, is GAGVSQSPSNKVTEKGKDVELRCDPISGHTALYWYRQSLGQGLEFLIYFQGNSAPDKSGLPSDRFSAERTGGSVSTLTIQRTQQEDSAVYLCASTLGAGTNNQPQHFGDGTRLSIL.

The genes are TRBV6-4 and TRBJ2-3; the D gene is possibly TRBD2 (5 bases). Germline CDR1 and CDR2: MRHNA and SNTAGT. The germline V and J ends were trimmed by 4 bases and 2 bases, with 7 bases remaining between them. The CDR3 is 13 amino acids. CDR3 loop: CASSAGDTDTQYF. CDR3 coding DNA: TGTGCCAGCAGTGCCGGGGACACAGATACGCAGTATTTT.

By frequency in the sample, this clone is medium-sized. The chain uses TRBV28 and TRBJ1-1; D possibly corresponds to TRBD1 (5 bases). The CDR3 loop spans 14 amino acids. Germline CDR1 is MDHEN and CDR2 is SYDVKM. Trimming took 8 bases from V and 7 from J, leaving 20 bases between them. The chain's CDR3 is CASGGEGEVSEAFF. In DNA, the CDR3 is TGTGCCAGCGGAGGGGAAGGGGAGGTTAGTGAAGCTTTCTTT.

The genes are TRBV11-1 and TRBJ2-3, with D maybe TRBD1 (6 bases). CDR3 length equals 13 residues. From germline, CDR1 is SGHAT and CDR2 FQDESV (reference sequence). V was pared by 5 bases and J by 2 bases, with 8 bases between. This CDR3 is CASSGQFTDTQYF. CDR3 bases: TGTGCCAGCAGCGGACAGTTCACAGATACGCAGTATTTT.

In DNA, the CDR3 is TGCAGCGTTGCAGGGGGCTCCTACAATGAGCAGTTCTTC. Translating gives CSVAGGSYNEQFF. The chain links TRBV29-1 to TRBJ2-1; the match to TRBD1 covers 7 bases. Per germline, CDR1 SQVTM and CDR2 ANQGSEA. The V segment lost 4 bases and the J segment 0 bases; nucleotides outside the gene matches: 0. This CDR3 region has 13 residues.

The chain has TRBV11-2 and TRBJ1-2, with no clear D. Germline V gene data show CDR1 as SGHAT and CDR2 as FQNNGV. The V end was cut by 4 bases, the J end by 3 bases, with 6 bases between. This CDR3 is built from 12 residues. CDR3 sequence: CASSSNYYGYTF. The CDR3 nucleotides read TGTGCCAGCAGCTCAAACTACTATGGCTACACCTTC.

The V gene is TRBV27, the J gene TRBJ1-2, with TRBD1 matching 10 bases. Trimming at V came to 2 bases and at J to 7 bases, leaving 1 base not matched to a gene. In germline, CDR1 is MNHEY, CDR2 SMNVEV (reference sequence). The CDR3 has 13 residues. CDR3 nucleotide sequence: TGTGCCAGCAGTTTAGGACAGGGGGTTGGCTACACCTTC. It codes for CASSLGQGVGYTF.

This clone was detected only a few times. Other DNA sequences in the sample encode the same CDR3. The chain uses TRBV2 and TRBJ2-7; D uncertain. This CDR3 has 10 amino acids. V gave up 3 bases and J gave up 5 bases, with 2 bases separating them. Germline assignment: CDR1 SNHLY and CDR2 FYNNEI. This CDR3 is CASSDNEQYF. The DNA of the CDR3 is TGTGCCAGCAGTGATAACGAGCAGTACTTC.

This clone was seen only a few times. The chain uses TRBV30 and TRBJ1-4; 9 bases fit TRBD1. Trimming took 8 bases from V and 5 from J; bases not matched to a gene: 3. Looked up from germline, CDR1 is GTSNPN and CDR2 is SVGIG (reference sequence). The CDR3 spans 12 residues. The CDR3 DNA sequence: TGTGCCGGTGGGACAGGGAATGAAAAACTGTTTTTT. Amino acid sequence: CAGGTGNEKLFF.

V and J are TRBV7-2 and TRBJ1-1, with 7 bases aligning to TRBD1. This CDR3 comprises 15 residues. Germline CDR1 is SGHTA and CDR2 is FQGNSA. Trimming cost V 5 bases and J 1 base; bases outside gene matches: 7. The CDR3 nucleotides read TGTGCCAGCAGCCCGGGACAGCGCCCGAACACTGAAGCTTTCTTT. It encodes CASSPGQRPNTEAFF.

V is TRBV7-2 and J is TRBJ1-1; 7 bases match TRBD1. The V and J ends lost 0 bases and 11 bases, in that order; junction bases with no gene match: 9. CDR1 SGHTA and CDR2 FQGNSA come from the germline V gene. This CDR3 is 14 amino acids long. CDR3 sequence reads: CASSLAGTALNAFF. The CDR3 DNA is TGTGCCAGCAGCTTAGCCGGGACAGCACTGAACGCTTTCTTT.

CDR3 sequence (DNA): TGTGCCAGCTCCGTGGGGGGAACAGATACGCAGTATTTT. Its protein is CASSVGGTDTQYF. The genes are TRBV7-2 and TRBJ2-3, with D possibly TRBD2 on 6 matching bases. Germline loops: CDR1 SGHTA, CDR2 FQGNSA. This CDR3 region has 13 residues. With 8 bases removed from V and 3 bases from J, the gap between germline ends came to 12 bases.

In nucleotides, the CDR3 is TGTGCCAGCTCACCACTTTATGAGGGCCCAGGAGGGGACTATGGCTACACCTTC. The encoded protein is CASSPLYEGPGGDYGYTF. This chain uses TRBV18 with TRBJ1-2, with D perhaps TRBD1 (5 bases). Germline CDR1 and CDR2: KGHSH and LQKENI. The CDR3 has 18 amino acids. V lost 1 base and J lost 3, with 21 bases in between.

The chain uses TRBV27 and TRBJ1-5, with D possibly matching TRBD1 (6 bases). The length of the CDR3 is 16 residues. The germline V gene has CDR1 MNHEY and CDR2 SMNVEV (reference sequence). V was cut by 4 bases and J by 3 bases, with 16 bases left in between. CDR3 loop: CASSSHLGGPNQPQHF. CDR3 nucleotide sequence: TGTGCCAGCAGTTCCCACCTTGGGGGCCCCAATCAGCCCCAGCATTTT.

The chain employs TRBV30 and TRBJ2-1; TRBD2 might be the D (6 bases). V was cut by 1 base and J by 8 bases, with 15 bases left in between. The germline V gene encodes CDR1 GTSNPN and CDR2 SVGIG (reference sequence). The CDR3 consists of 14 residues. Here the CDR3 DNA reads TGTGCCTGGAGTGCTGGGGGGAGTGTCCATGAGCAGTTCTTC. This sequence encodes CAWSAGGSVHEQFF.

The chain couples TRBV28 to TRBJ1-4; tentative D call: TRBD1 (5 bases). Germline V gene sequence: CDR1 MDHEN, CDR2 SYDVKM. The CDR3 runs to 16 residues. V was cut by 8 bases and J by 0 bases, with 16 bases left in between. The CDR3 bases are TGTGCCAGCTCCTCCCCCCAGGGTGCAACTAATGAAAAACTGTTTTTT. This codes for CASSSPQGATNEKLFF. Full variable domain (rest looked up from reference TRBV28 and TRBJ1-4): DVKVTQSSRYLVKRTGEKVFLECVQDMDHENMFWYRQDPGLGLRLIYFSYDVKMKEKGDIPEGYSVSREKKERFSLILESASTNQTSMYLCASSSPQGATNEKLFFGSGTQLSVL.

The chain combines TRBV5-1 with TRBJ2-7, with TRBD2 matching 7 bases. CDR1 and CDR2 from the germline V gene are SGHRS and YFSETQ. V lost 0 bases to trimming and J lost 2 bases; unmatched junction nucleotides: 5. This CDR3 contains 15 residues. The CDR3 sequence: CASSLGLAAPYEQYF. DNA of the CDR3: TGCGCCAGCAGCTTGGGGCTAGCGGCTCCCTACGAGCAGTACTTC. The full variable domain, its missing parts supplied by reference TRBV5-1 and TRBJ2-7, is KAGVTQTPRYLIKTRGQQVTLSCSPISGHRSVSWYQQTPGQGLQFLFEYFSETQRNKGNFPGRFSGRQFSNSRSEMNVSTLELGDSALYLCASSLGLAAPYEQYFGPGTRLTVT.

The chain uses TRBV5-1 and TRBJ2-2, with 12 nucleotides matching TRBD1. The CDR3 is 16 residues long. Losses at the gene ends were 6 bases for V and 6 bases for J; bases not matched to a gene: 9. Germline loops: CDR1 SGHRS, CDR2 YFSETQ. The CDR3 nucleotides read TGCGCCAGCACATCCTCCGGGACAGGGGGCTCCGGGGAGCTGTTTTTT. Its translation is CASTSSGTGGSGELFF. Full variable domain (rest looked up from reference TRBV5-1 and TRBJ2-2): KAGVTQTPRYLIKTRGQQVTLSCSPISGHRSVSWYQQTPGQGLQFLFEYFSETQRNKGNFPGRFSGRQFSNSRSEMNVSTLELGDSALYLCASTSSGTGGSGELFFGEGSRLTVL.

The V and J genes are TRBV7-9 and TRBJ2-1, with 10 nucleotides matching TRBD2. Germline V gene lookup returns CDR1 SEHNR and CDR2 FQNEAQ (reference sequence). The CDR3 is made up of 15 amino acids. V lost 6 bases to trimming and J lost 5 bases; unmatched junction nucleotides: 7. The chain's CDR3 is CASSFSGGTNNEQFF. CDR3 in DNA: TGTGCCAGCAGTTTTAGCGGGGGGACAAACAATGAGCAGTTCTTC.

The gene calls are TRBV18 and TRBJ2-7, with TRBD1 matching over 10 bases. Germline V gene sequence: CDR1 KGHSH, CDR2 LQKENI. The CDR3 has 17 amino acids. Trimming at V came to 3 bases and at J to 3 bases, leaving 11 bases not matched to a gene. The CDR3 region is CASSPNNPGQGIYEQYF. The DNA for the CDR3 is TGTGCCAGCTCACCTAACAACCCGGGACAGGGGATCTACGAGCAGTACTTC.

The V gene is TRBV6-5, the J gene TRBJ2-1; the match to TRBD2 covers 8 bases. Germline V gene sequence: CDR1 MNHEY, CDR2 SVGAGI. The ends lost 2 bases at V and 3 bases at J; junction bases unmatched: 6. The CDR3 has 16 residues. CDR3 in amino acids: CASSYVPGLGYNEQFF. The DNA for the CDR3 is TGTGCCAGCAGTTACGTACCGGGACTAGGCTACAATGAGCAGTTCTTC.

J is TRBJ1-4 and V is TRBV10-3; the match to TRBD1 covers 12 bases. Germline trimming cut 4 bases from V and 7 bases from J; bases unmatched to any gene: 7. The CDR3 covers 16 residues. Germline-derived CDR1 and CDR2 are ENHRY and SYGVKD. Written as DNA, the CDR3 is TGTGCCATCAGTGCCGGGACAGGGGGCGTGGGTGAAAAACTGTTTTTT. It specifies CAISAGTGGVGEKLFF.

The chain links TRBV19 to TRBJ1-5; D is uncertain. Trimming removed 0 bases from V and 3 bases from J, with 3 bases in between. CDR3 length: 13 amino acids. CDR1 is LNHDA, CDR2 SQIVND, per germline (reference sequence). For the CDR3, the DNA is TGTGCCAGTAGTATAGACTTCAATCAGCCCCAGCATTTT. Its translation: CASSIDFNQPQHF.

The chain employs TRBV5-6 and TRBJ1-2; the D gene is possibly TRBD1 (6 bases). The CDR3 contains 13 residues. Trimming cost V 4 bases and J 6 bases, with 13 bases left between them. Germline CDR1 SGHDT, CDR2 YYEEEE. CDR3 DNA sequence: TGTGCCAGCAGCATACAGGGTTTCAATGGCTACACCTTC. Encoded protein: CASSIQGFNGYTF.